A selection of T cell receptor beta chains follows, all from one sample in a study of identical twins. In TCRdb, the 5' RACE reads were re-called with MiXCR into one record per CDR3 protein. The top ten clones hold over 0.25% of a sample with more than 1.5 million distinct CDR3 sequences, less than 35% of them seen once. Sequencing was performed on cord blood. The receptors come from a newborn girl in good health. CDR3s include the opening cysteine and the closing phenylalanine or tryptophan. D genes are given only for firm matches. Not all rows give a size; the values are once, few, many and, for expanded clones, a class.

CDR3aa: CASSYSGFGEQYF
CDR3nt: TGTGCCAGCAGTTACTCAGGATTTGGCGAGCAGTACTTC
abundance: -
j_gene: TRBJ2-7
d_gene: -
v_gene: TRBV6-2/TRBV6-3

CDR3aa: CASRPLAGGRLNEQYF
CDR3nt: TGTGCCAGCAGGCCGCTAGCGGGGGGGCGATTGAATGAGCAGTACTTC
abundance: -
j_gene: TRBJ2-5
d_gene: TRBD2
v_gene: TRBV11-2

CDR3aa: CASSYPRDNKQFF
CDR3nt: TGCGCCAGCAGCTATCCCCGCGACAATAAGCAGTTCTTC
abundance: -
j_gene: TRBJ2-1
d_gene: -
v_gene: TRBV5-1

CDR3aa: CASSVGTSQGEQYF
CDR3nt: TGTGCCAGCAGCGTCGGGACTTCCCAGGGTGAGCAGTACTTC
abundance: -
j_gene: TRBJ2-7
d_gene: -
v_gene: TRBV5-4

CDR3aa: CASSFSSGSSDTQYF
CDR3nt: TGTGCCAGCAGCTTTTCTAGCGGGAGCTCAGATACGCAGTATTTT
abundance: -
j_gene: TRBJ2-3
d_gene: TRBD2
v_gene: TRBV7-6

CDR3aa: CASSRTPSRGRGTDTQYF
CDR3nt: TGTGCCAGCTCACGCACCCCCTCGCGCGGGAGGGGGACAGATACGCAGTATTTT
abundance: -
j_gene: TRBJ2-3
d_gene: TRBD2
v_gene: TRBV18

CDR3aa: CSASQGGNERFF
CDR3nt: TGCAGTGCCTCACAGGGGGGCAATGAGCGGTTCTTC
abundance: -
j_gene: TRBJ2-1
d_gene: TRBD1
v_gene: TRBV20-1

CDR3aa: CSARLAGAEKLFF
CDR3nt: TGCAGTGCTAGGTTGGCAGGCGCAGAAAAACTGTTTTTT
abundance: few
j_gene: TRBJ1-4
d_gene: -
v_gene: TRBV20-1

CDR3aa: CASLGRGAVNEQFF
CDR3nt: TGTGCCAGCCTCGGGCGGGGCGCGGTCAATGAGCAGTTCTTC
abundance: few
j_gene: TRBJ2-1
d_gene: -
v_gene: TRBV6-6

CDR3aa: CASPGYQNPTDTQYF
CDR3nt: TGTGCCAGTCCGGGGTACCAGAACCCCACAGATACGCAGTATTTT
abundance: few
j_gene: TRBJ2-3
d_gene: -
v_gene: TRBV2

CDR3aa: CASSRTGGRAEAFF
CDR3nt: TGTGCCAGCAGCCGGACAGGGGGAAGGGCTGAAGCTTTCTTT
abundance: few
j_gene: TRBJ1-1
d_gene: TRBD1
v_gene: TRBV28

CDR3aa: CASSLEGRDGQPQHF
CDR3nt: TGTGCCAGCAGTTTAGAAGGCAGGGACGGTCAGCCCCAGCATTTT
abundance: -
j_gene: TRBJ1-5
d_gene: -
v_gene: TRBV12-3/TRBV12-4

CDR3aa: CSARIAGSYNEQFF
CDR3nt: TGCAGTGCAAGAATAGCGGGTTCCTACAATGAGCAGTTCTTC
abundance: few
j_gene: TRBJ2-1
d_gene: TRBD2
v_gene: TRBV20-1

CDR3aa: CASSFRRTVPHRGTEAFF
CDR3nt: TGTGCCAGCAGTTTCCGACGGACAGTCCCCCATCGGGGCACTGAAGCTTTCTTT
abundance: -
j_gene: TRBJ1-1
d_gene: -
v_gene: TRBV12-3/TRBV12-4

CDR3aa: CASSTKRTRRQEANYEQYF
CDR3nt: TGTGCCAGCAGCACAAAGCGAACGAGACGACAGGAGGCTAATTACGAGCAGTACTTC
abundance: few
j_gene: TRBJ2-7
d_gene: -
v_gene: TRBV28

CDR3aa: CSVRQVQETQYF
CDR3nt: TGCAGTGTGCGACAGGTTCAAGAGACCCAGTACTTC
abundance: -
j_gene: TRBJ2-5
d_gene: -
v_gene: TRBV20-1

CDR3aa: CASSYGQDQPQHF
CDR3nt: TGTGCCAGCAGTTACGGGCAGGATCAGCCCCAGCATTTT
abundance: -
j_gene: TRBJ1-5
d_gene: -
v_gene: TRBV6-2/TRBV6-3

CDR3aa: CASSLYEGSRETQYF
CDR3nt: TGTGCCAGCAGCTTGTATGAGGGAAGCAGGGAGACCCAGTACTTC
abundance: few
j_gene: TRBJ2-5
d_gene: -
v_gene: TRBV5-6

CDR3aa: CASRDPGFDGYTF
CDR3nt: TGTGCCAGCAGAGACCCGGGTTTTGATGGCTACACCTTC
abundance: -
j_gene: TRBJ1-2
d_gene: -
v_gene: TRBV6-6

CDR3aa: CSAREWDRIYEQYF
CDR3nt: TGCAGTGCTAGAGAATGGGACAGGATATACGAGCAGTACTTC
abundance: -
j_gene: TRBJ2-7
d_gene: TRBD1
v_gene: TRBV20-1

CDR3aa: CASILRQGTMNTEAFF
CDR3nt: TGTGCCAGCATTTTAAGACAGGGGACTATGAACACTGAAGCTTTCTTT
abundance: -
j_gene: TRBJ1-1
d_gene: TRBD1
v_gene: TRBV28

CDR3aa: CATSDLLPDTQYF
CDR3nt: TGTGCCACCAGTGATTTGCTCCCAGATACGCAGTATTTT
abundance: few
j_gene: TRBJ2-3
d_gene: -
v_gene: TRBV24-1

CDR3aa: CASRAGGRETQYF
CDR3nt: TGTGCCAGCAGAGCGGGAGGAAGAGAGACCCAGTACTTC
abundance: few
j_gene: TRBJ2-5
d_gene: TRBD2
v_gene: TRBV27

CDR3aa: CASSSKRLAGYYNEQFF
CDR3nt: TGCGCCAGCAGCTCGAAAAGACTAGCGGGATACTACAATGAGCAGTTCTTC
abundance: -
j_gene: TRBJ2-1
d_gene: TRBD2
v_gene: TRBV5-1

CDR3aa: CASSFGDRGPTNEKLFF
CDR3nt: TGTGCCAGCAGCTTCGGGGACAGGGGCCCAACTAATGAAAAACTGTTTTTT
abundance: -
j_gene: TRBJ1-4
d_gene: TRBD1
v_gene: TRBV7-9

CDR3aa: CASSVTGTGPTDTQYF
CDR3nt: TGTGCCAGCAGTGTAACCGGGACAGGGCCCACAGATACGCAGTATTTT
abundance: few
j_gene: TRBJ2-3
d_gene: TRBD1
v_gene: TRBV27

CDR3aa: CASSYPRTDSNQPQHF
CDR3nt: TGTGCCAGCAGTTACCCCCGGACCGATAGCAATCAGCCCCAGCATTTT
abundance: -
j_gene: TRBJ1-5
d_gene: -
v_gene: TRBV6-6

CDR3aa: CASRDGPYGYTF
CDR3nt: TGTGCCAGCAGGGACGGACCCTATGGCTACACCTTC
abundance: few
j_gene: TRBJ1-2
d_gene: -
v_gene: TRBV27

CDR3aa: CSARDPQGGNYGYTF
CDR3nt: TGCAGTGCTAGAGATCCCCAGGGTGGGAACTATGGCTACACCTTC
abundance: -
j_gene: TRBJ1-2
d_gene: -
v_gene: TRBV20-1

CDR3aa: CSGTSGRFQETQYF
CDR3nt: TGCAGCGGGACTAGCGGGAGGTTCCAAGAGACCCAGTACTTC
abundance: -
j_gene: TRBJ2-5
d_gene: TRBD2
v_gene: TRBV29-1

CDR3aa: CASGVGSGSYNEQFF
CDR3nt: TGTGCCAGCGGCGTAGGTAGCGGGAGTTATAATGAGCAGTTCTTC
abundance: -
j_gene: TRBJ2-1
d_gene: TRBD2
v_gene: TRBV9

CDR3aa: CASSQDWGEKLFF
CDR3nt: TGTGCCAGCAGCCAAGATTGGGGCGAAAAACTGTTTTTT
abundance: many
j_gene: TRBJ1-4
d_gene: -
v_gene: TRBV3-1

CDR3aa: CASSLYGTGAMYRSSPLHF
CDR3nt: TGCGCCAGCAGCTTGTATGGGACAGGGGCGATGTATAGGAGTTCACCCCTCCACTTT
abundance: once
j_gene: TRBJ1-6
d_gene: TRBD1
v_gene: TRBV5-1

CDR3aa: CASNLYQRSSYEQYF
CDR3nt: TGTGCCAGCAACTTATACCAGCGGAGCTCCTACGAGCAGTACTTC
abundance: -
j_gene: TRBJ2-7
d_gene: -
v_gene: TRBV11-2

CDR3aa: CAISESEGRANTGELFF
CDR3nt: TGTGCCATCAGTGAGTCAGAGGGGCGGGCCAACACCGGGGAGCTGTTTTTT
abundance: -
j_gene: TRBJ2-2
d_gene: -
v_gene: TRBV10-3

CDR3aa: CASSAAGFTEAFF
CDR3nt: TGTGCCAGCAGTGCCGCAGGGTTCACTGAAGCTTTCTTT
abundance: -
j_gene: TRBJ1-1
d_gene: -
v_gene: TRBV28

CDR3aa: CASSLDRDGEKLFF
CDR3nt: TGCGCCAGCAGCTTGGACAGGGACGGTGAAAAACTGTTTTTT
abundance: few
j_gene: TRBJ1-4
d_gene: -
v_gene: TRBV5-1

CDR3aa: CASSRTGLAGVYEQYF
CDR3nt: TGTGCCAGCAGCCGAACTGGACTAGCGGGAGTCTACGAGCAGTACTTC
abundance: -
j_gene: TRBJ2-7
d_gene: TRBD2
v_gene: TRBV4-2

CDR3aa: CASQAVISSTDTQYF
CDR3nt: TGCGCCAGCCAAGCAGTAATATCTAGCACAGATACGCAGTATTTT
abundance: -
j_gene: TRBJ2-3
d_gene: -
v_gene: TRBV5-1

CDR3aa: CASSLVRSSGSGNEQFF
CDR3nt: TGCGCCAGCAGCTTGGTGCGCTCTAGCGGGAGTGGCAATGAGCAGTTCTTC
abundance: few
j_gene: TRBJ2-1
d_gene: TRBD2
v_gene: TRBV5-1

CDR3aa: CASSAPRRMNTEAFF
CDR3nt: TGTGCCAGCAGTGCCCCCAGGCGAATGAACACTGAAGCTTTCTTT
abundance: -
j_gene: TRBJ1-1
d_gene: -
v_gene: TRBV28

CDR3aa: CASSVRDTSGNTIYF
CDR3nt: TGTGCCAGCAGTGTGCGGGACACCTCTGGAAACACCATATATTTT
abundance: few
j_gene: TRBJ1-3
d_gene: -
v_gene: TRBV2

CDR3aa: CASSREASYNEQFF
CDR3nt: TGTGCCAGCAGCAGGGAGGCCTCCTACAATGAGCAGTTCTTC
abundance: -
j_gene: TRBJ2-1
d_gene: -
v_gene: TRBV5-6

CDR3aa: CASKTGTVNTGELFF
CDR3nt: TGTGCCAGTAAGACCGGGACAGTGAACACCGGGGAGCTGTTTTTT
abundance: -
j_gene: TRBJ2-2
d_gene: TRBD1
v_gene: TRBV28

CDR3aa: CSASLTKNIQYF
CDR3nt: TGCAGTGCTAGCTTAACCAAAAACATTCAGTACTTC
abundance: -
j_gene: TRBJ2-4
d_gene: -
v_gene: TRBV20-1

CDR3aa: CASRPTGDEQFF
CDR3nt: TGCGCCAGCAGGCCAACGGGGGATGAGCAGTTCTTC
abundance: few
j_gene: TRBJ2-1
d_gene: -
v_gene: TRBV5-1

CDR3aa: CASRTETGRINNEQFF
CDR3nt: TGTGCCAGCAGGACGGAAACGGGACGGATTAACAATGAGCAGTTCTTC
abundance: few
j_gene: TRBJ2-1
d_gene: -
v_gene: TRBV25-1

CDR3aa: CASSLSRASSYEQYF
CDR3nt: TGTGCCAGCAGCTTGTCGCGGGCCAGCTCCTACGAGCAGTACTTC
abundance: few
j_gene: TRBJ2-7
d_gene: -
v_gene: TRBV5-5

CDR3aa: CASSEIWTSGTYEQYF
CDR3nt: TGTGCCAGCAGTGAAATTTGGACTAGCGGAACCTACGAGCAGTACTTC
abundance: few
j_gene: TRBJ2-7
d_gene: TRBD2
v_gene: TRBV2

CDR3aa: CAWIEVRGDGYTF
CDR3nt: TGTGCCTGGATAGAAGTGCGAGGGGATGGCTACACCTTC
abundance: -
j_gene: TRBJ1-2
d_gene: -
v_gene: TRBV30

CDR3aa: CAISESVRTPRETQYF
CDR3nt: TGTGCCATCAGTGAGTCCGTTAGAACCCCTCGCGAGACCCAGTACTTC
abundance: -
j_gene: TRBJ2-5
d_gene: -
v_gene: TRBV10-3

CDR3aa: CASSLGLHEQYF
CDR3nt: TGTGCCAGCAGCTTAGGTCTCCACGAGCAGTACTTC
abundance: few
j_gene: TRBJ2-7
d_gene: -
v_gene: TRBV11-2

CDR3aa: CASSESKDYGYTF
CDR3nt: TGTGCCAGCAGTGAATCTAAGGACTATGGCTACACCTTC
abundance: -
j_gene: TRBJ1-2
d_gene: -
v_gene: TRBV6-1

CDR3aa: CASKGEGAHEQFF
CDR3nt: TGTGCCAGCAAGGGGGAGGGGGCGCATGAGCAGTTCTTC
abundance: -
j_gene: TRBJ2-1
d_gene: -
v_gene: TRBV12-3/TRBV12-4

CDR3aa: CASSTNRGEQFF
CDR3nt: TGCGCCAGCAGCACTAACAGAGGTGAGCAGTTCTTC
abundance: -
j_gene: TRBJ2-1
d_gene: -
v_gene: TRBV5-1

CDR3aa: CASSQSRRLTLFF
CDR3nt: TGTGCCAGCAGCCAATCCCGGCGCCTGACGCTGTTTTTT
abundance: -
j_gene: TRBJ2-2
d_gene: -
v_gene: TRBV14

CDR3aa: CASSFGPGAYEQYF
CDR3nt: TGTGCCAGCAGTTTCGGGCCCGGAGCCTACGAGCAGTACTTC
abundance: -
j_gene: TRBJ2-7
d_gene: -
v_gene: TRBV12-3/TRBV12-4